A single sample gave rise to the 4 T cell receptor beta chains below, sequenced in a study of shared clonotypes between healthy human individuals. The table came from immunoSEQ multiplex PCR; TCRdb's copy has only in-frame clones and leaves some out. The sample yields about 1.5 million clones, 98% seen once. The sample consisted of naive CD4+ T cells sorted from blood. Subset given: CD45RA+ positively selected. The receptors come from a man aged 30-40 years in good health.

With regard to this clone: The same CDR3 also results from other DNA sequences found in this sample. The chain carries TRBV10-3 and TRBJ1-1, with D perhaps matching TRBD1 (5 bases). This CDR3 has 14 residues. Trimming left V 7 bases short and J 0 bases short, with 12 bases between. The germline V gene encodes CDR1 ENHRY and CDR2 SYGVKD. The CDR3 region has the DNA TGTGCCATCACCCGTGACAGAGTGAACACTGAAGCTTTCTTT. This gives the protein CAITRDRVNTEAFF.

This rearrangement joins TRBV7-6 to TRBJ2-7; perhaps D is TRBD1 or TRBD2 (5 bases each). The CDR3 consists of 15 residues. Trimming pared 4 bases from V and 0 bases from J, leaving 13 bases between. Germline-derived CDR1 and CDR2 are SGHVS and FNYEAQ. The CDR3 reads CASSWGDSTSYEQYF. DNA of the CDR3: TGTGCCAGCAGCTGGGGAGACAGCACCTCCTACGAGCAGTACTTC. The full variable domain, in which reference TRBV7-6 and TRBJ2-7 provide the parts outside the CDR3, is GAGVSQSPRYKVTKRGQDVALRCDPISGHVSLYWYRQALGQGPEFLTYFNYEAQQDKSGLPNDRFSAERPEGSISTLTIQRTEQRDSAMYRCASSWGDSTSYEQYFGPGTRLTVT.

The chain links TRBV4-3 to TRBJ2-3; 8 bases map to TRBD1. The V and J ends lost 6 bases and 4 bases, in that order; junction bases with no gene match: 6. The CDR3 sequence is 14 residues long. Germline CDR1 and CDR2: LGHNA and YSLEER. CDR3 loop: CASRQQGDADTQYF. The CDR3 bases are TGCGCCAGCAGGCAACAGGGGGACGCAGATACGCAGTATTTT.

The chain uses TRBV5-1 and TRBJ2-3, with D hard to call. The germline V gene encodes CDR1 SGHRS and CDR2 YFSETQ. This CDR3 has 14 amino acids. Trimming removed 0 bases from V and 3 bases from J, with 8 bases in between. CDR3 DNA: TGCGCCAGCAGCTTGGCGGTTGAAACAGATACGCAGTATTTT. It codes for CASSLAVETDTQYF.